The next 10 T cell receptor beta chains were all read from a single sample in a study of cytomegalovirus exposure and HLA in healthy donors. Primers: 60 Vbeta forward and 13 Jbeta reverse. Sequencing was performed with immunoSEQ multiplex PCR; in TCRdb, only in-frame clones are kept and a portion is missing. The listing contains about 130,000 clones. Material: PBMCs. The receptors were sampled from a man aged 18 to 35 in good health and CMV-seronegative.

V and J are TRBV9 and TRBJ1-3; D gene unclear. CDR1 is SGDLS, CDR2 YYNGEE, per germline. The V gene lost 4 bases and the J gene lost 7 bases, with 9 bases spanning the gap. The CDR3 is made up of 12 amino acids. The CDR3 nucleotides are TGTGCCAGCAGCCCACCCGGTAACACCATATATTTT. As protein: CASSPPGNTIYF.

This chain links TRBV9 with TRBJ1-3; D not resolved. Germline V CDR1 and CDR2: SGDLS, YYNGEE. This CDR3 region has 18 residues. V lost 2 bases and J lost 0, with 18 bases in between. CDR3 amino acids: CASSVRLTAESSGNTIYF. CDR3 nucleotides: TGTGCCAGCAGCGTTAGGTTAACAGCGGAAAGCTCTGGAAACACCATATATTTT.

The chain's CDR3 is CASTTPGTAETQYF. CDR3 DNA: TGTGCCAGCACCACGCCCGGGACAGCAGAGACCCAGTACTTC. The chain recombines TRBV2 with TRBJ2-5, with 7 bases matching TRBD1. Germline-derived CDR1 and CDR2 are SNHLY and FYNNEI. This CDR3 has 14 residues. V was pared by 7 bases and J by 4 bases, with 9 bases of the junction left unmatched. The full variable domain, completed using reference TRBV2 and TRBJ2-5, is EPEVTQTPSHQVTQMGQEVILRCVPISNHLYFYWYRQILGQKVEFLVSFYNNEISEKSEIFDDQFSVERPDGSNFTLKIRSTKLEDSAMYFCASTTPGTAETQYFGPGTRLLVL.

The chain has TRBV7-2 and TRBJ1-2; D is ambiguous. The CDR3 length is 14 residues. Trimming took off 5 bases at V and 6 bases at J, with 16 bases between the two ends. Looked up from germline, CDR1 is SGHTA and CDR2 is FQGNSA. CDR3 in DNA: TGTGCCAGCAGCATTAGGTCGGGGTTGCATGGCTACACCTTC. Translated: CASSIRSGLHGYTF.

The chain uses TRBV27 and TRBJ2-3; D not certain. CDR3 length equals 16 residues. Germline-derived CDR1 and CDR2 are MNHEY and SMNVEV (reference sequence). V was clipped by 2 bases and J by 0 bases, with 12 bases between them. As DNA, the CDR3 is TGTGCCAGCAGTTTACGGGTCGAACCTAGCACAGATACGCAGTATTTT. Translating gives CASSLRVEPSTDTQYF.

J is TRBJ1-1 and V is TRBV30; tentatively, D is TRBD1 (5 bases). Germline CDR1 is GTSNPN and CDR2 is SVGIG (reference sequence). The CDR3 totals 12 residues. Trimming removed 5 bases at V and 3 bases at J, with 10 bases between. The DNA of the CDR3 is TGTGCCTGGGGGCCCAGGGACACTGAAGCTTTCTTT. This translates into CAWGPRDTEAFF.

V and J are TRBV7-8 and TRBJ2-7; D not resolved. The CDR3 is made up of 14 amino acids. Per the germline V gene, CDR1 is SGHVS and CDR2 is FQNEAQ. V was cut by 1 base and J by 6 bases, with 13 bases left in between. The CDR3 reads CASSLGPLETEQYF. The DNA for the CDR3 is TGTGCCAGCAGCTTAGGGCCCCTAGAAACCGAGCAGTACTTC.

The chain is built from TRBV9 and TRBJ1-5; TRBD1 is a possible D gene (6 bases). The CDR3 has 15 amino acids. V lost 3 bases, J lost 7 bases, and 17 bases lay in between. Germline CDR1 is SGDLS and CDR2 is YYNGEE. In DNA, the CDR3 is TGTGCCAGCAGCGCGGGGGGAGGGACATTACAGCCCCAGCATTTT. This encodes CASSAGGGTLQPQHF.

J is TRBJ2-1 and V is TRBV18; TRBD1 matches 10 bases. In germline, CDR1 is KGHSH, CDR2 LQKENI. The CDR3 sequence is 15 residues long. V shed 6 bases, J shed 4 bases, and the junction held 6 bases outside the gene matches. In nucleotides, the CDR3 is TGTGCCAGCTCCCGGACAGGGGGAAATTACAATGAGCAGTTCTTC. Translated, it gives CASSRTGGNYNEQFF.

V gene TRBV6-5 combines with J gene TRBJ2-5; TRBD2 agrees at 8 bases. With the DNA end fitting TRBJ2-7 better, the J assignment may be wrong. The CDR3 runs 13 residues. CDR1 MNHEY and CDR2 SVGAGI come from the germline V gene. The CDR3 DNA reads TGTGCCAGCACCCCGGGGGGGTACTACGAGCAGTACTTC. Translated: CASTPGGYYEQYF.